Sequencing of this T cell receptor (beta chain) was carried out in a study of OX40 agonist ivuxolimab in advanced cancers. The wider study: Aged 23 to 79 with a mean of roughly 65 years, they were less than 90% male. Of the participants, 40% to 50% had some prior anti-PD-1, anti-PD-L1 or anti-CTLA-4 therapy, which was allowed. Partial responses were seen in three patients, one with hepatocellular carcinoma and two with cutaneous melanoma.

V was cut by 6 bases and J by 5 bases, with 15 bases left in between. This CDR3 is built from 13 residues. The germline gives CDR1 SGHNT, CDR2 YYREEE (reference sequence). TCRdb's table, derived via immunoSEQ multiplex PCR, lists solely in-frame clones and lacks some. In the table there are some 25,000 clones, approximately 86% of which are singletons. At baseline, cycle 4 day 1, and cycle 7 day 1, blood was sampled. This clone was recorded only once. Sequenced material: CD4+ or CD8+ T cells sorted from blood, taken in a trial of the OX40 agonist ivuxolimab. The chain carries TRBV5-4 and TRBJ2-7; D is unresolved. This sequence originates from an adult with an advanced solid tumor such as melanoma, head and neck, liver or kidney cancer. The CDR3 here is CASKPGPSNEQYF. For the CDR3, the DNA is TGTGCCAGCAAGCCCGGGCCATCGAACGAGCAGTACTTC.